This T cell receptor (beta chain) is from a study of T cell changes during pregnancy in multiple sclerosis. TCRdb keeps only in-frame clones here, not all; method: immunoSEQ multiplex PCR. Among tens of thousands of clones listed, about 92% were seen once. Sequences were derived from CD4+ T cells from peripheral blood mononuclear cells, sampled before pregnancy. This clonotype was obtained from a female donor with multiple sclerosis, enrolled in a pregnancy study.

The CDR3 nucleotides are TGTGCCTGGAGTCCCATGAACACTGAAGCTTTCTTT. This translates into CAWSPMNTEAFF. This chain links TRBV30 with TRBJ1-1; D ambiguous. Germline CDR1 is GTSNPN and CDR2 is SVGIG (reference sequence). Between the trimmed V and J ends, which lost 2 bases and 0 bases, there was a span of 4 bases. CDR3 length: 12 residues.